Each of the 20 T cell receptor beta chains below was sequenced from the same sample in a study of vaccination effects on CD4 cells after COVID-19. Method: immunoSEQ multiplex PCR; TCRdb's copy keeps in-frame clones and lacks some. This sample carries approximately 38,000 clones, approximately 70% of them seen once, and the ten largest clones take more than 7%. Their antigens remain unidentified. Culture lasted around eleven days before CD4+ T cell isolation. Every participant took two doses of the BNT162b2 or mRNA-1273 vaccine. The specimen comprised CD4+ T cells from PBMCs cultured without peptide, sampled after COVID-19 vaccination. Receptors originate from a human donor who received a COVID-19 vaccine.

The chain recombines TRBV7-2 with TRBJ2-1; 11 nucleotides align to TRBD2. Looked up from germline, CDR1 is SGHTA and CDR2 is FQGNSA. Trimming removed 2 bases from V and 2 bases from J; junction bases left unmatched: 8. CDR3 size: 18 residues. This CDR3 is CASSLYASGGTTYNEQFF. The CDR3 DNA is TGTGCCAGCAGCTTATACGCTAGCGGGGGGACCACCTACAATGAGCAGTTCTTC.

The rearrangement joins TRBV3-1 (or the pseudogene TRBV3-2) to TRBJ1-1, with 7 positions matching TRBD1. The germline CDR1 and CDR2 sequences are LGHDT and YNNKEL (reference sequence). CDR3 length: 13 amino acids. J gave up 5 bases and V 0 bases, and 0 bases lay outside the gene matches. The CDR3 loop reads CASSQEDRTEAFF. In DNA, the CDR3 is TGTGCCAGCAGCCAAGAGGACAGGACTGAAGCTTTCTTT.

This rearrangement joins TRBV6-1 to TRBJ2-3; D is uncertain. The CDR3 extends over 15 amino acids. CDR1 is MNHNS and CDR2 is SASEGT in the germline V gene. Trimming took 1 base from V and 2 from J, leaving 10 bases between them. The CDR3 is CASSEGNRNTDTQYF. The CDR3, as DNA: TGTGCCAGCAGTGAAGGAAACAGAAACACAGATACGCAGTATTTT.

The chain uses TRBV19 and TRBJ2-3; D might be TRBD2 (7 bases). CDR1 is LNHDA, CDR2 SQIVND, per germline (reference sequence). V dropped 3 bases and J dropped 4 bases, with 14 bases sitting between them. The length of the CDR3 is 15 residues. For the CDR3, the DNA is TGTGCCAGTAGTATGGTAGGGGGGAGGGCAGATACGCAGTATTTT. Amino acids: CASSMVGGRADTQYF.

This clone was picked up one time. The chain uses TRBV18 and TRBJ2-2, with 9 positions matching TRBD1. The CDR3 contains 16 residues. Germline V CDR1 and CDR2: KGHSH, LQKENI. V was clipped by 3 bases and J by 4 bases; unmatched bases: 6. The CDR3 is CASSPQRQGGTGELFF. The CDR3 DNA sequence: TGTGCCAGCTCACCGCAGCGACAGGGGGGCACCGGGGAGCTGTTTTTT.

The chain recombines TRBV10-1 with TRBJ2-3, with 9 positions matching TRBD2. The CDR3 extends over 14 amino acids. The germline CDR1 and CDR2 sequences are WNHNN and SYGVQD (reference sequence). Germline trimming cut 4 bases from V and 6 bases from J; bases unmatched to any gene: 5. This CDR3 reads CASSGAGGADTQYF. As DNA, the CDR3 is TGCGCCAGCAGTGGTGCGGGAGGGGCCGATACGCAGTATTTT.

The chain couples TRBV19 to TRBJ1-2; D is uncertain. The V gene's germline CDR1 is LNHDA and CDR2 SQIVND (reference sequence). Trimming shortened V by 6 bases and J by 1 base, and 12 bases separated the two germline ends. This CDR3 spans 14 amino acids. The CDR3 DNA follows: TGTGCCAGTAGCCGACGGACGGATAACTATGGCTACACCTTC. This sequence encodes CASSRRTDNYGYTF.

This clone came up a few times. The CDR3 reads CASSLVYRPVWEQYF. The CDR3 DNA follows: TGTGCCAGCAGCTTGGTGTACAGGCCCGTTTGGGAGCAGTACTTC. This sequence joins TRBV5-6 and TRBJ2-7, with TRBD1 as a possible D gene (5 bases). Germline V gene lookup returns CDR1 SGHDT and CDR2 YYEEEE. V was trimmed by 0 bases and J by 7 bases, leaving 17 bases between them. This CDR3 is 15 amino acids long. The full variable domain, with the rest looked up from reference TRBV5-6 and TRBJ2-7, is DAGVTQSPTHLIKTRGQQVTLRCSPKSGHDTVSWYQQALGQGPQFIFQYYEEEERQRGNFPDRFSGHQFPNYSSELNVNALLLGDSALYLCASSLVYRPVWEQYFGPGTRLTVT.

The chain is built from TRBV18 and TRBJ2-5; a possible D gene is TRBD1 (5 bases). From germline, CDR1 is KGHSH and CDR2 LQKENI. This CDR3 spans 13 amino acids. The V gene lost 5 bases and the J gene lost 2 bases, with 9 bases spanning the gap. The CDR3 loop reads CASSSGSQETQYF. The CDR3 DNA reads as TGTGCCAGCTCATCAGGGTCTCAAGAGACCCAGTACTTC.

V gene TRBV11-2 combines with J gene TRBJ1-4, with no clear D. CDR1 and CDR2 (germline): SGHAT, FQNNGV. CDR3 length: 13 residues. Trimming shortened V by 1 base and J by 7 bases, and 7 bases separated the two germline ends. The CDR3: CASSLGVGEKLFF. CDR3 DNA: TGTGCCAGCAGCTTAGGGGTGGGTGAAAAACTGTTTTTT.

This clone was detected only once. Mismatch with germline at one junction end may stem from a read error. J is TRBJ1-2 and V is TRBV11-2, with D hard to call. The CDR3 is 19 amino acids. Per germline, CDR1 SGHAT and CDR2 FQNNGV. The CDR3, as DNA: TGTGCCAGCAGTTTAGGAACTGTAAGCGACCTTTTTTCGACATATGGCTACACCTTC. Residues: CASSLGTVSDLFSTYGYTF.

This clone was observed a few times. This chain joins TRBV30 and TRBJ1-4; D is unclear. Germline values: CDR1 GTSNPN, CDR2 SVGIG (reference sequence). The CDR3 consists of 11 residues. With 5 bases removed from V and 7 bases from J, the gap between germline ends came to 8 bases. The CDR3 sequence is CAWGRSEKLFF. In nucleotides, the CDR3 is TGTGCCTGGGGACGGAGTGAAAAACTGTTTTTT. The full variable domain, in which reference TRBV30 and TRBJ1-4 provide the parts outside the CDR3, is SQTIHQWPATLVQPVGSPLSLECTVEGTSNPNLYWYRQAAGRGLQLLFYSVGIGQISSEVPQNLSASRPQDRQFILSSKKLLLSDSGFYLCAWGRSEKLFFGSGTQLSVL.

In DNA, the CDR3 is TGTGCCAGCAGCTCCCGGGATAGCGGGAGGAACTACGAGCAGTACTTC. Protein: CASSSRDSGRNYEQYF. The chain employs TRBV5-6 and TRBJ2-7, with 10 bases fitting TRBD2. CDR1 and CDR2 from the germline V gene are SGHDT and YYEEEE. Unmatched junction bases numbered 9, after V lost 3 bases and J lost 3 bases. This CDR3 comprises 16 residues.

This chain connects TRBV2 to TRBJ1-2, with TRBD1 matching over 8 bases. CDR1 is SNHLY, CDR2 FYNNEI, per germline. The CDR3 runs to 16 residues. The ends lost 6 bases at V and 5 bases at J; junction bases unmatched: 14. The CDR3 DNA reads TGTGCCAGCAGGAAGGACAGGGCCCGTACCAATTATGGCTACACCTTC. Amino acid sequence: CASRKDRARTNYGYTF.

The CDR3 is CASSWGMGSYEQYF. The CDR3 DNA reads as TGTGCCAGCAGTTGGGGAATGGGCTCCTACGAGCAGTACTTC. The chain combines TRBV28 with TRBJ2-7; D gene unclear. CDR1 is MDHEN and CDR2 is SYDVKM in the germline V gene. V gave up 4 bases and J gave up 0 bases, with 10 bases separating them. The CDR3 is 14 residues long.

The genes are TRBV5-1 and TRBJ2-2; 8 bases match TRBD1. Germline-derived CDR1 and CDR2 are SGHRS and YFSETQ. The CDR3 extends over 14 amino acids. Trimming at V came to 6 bases and at J to 8 bases, leaving 9 bases not matched to a gene. CDR3 amino acids: CASTATGGTGELFF. The CDR3 DNA reads as TGCGCCAGCACGGCCACAGGGGGGACGGGGGAGCTGTTTTTT.

The V gene is TRBV3-1 (or the pseudogene TRBV3-2), the J gene TRBJ1-6; 8 nucleotides agree with TRBD1. The J segment lost 9 bases and the V segment lost 4 bases, leaving 14 bases of the junction unmatched. The CDR3 spans 17 residues. Germline V lookup: CDR1 LGHDT, CDR2 YNNKEL (reference sequence). The CDR3 bases are TGTGCCAGCAGCCCCACACGAACCGGGACAGGTAGTTCACCCCTCCACTTT. It yields the protein CASSPTRTGTGSSPLHF.

CDR3 region: CASSKSGRARTDTQYF. The CDR3 DNA reads as TGTGCCAGCAGCAAAAGCGGGAGGGCCCGCACAGATACGCAGTATTTT. The chain couples TRBV5-4 to TRBJ2-3, with 10 bases lining up with TRBD2. The CDR3 totals 16 residues. Germline CDR1 SGHNT, CDR2 YYREEE (reference sequence). V lost 4 bases to trimming and J lost 1 base; unmatched junction nucleotides: 6.

This chain joins TRBV25-1 and TRBJ1-5, with 10 bases that match TRBD1. This CDR3 is 15 amino acids long. After removal of 2 bases from V and 7 bases from J, the junction contained 5 bases not matched to a gene. The germline V gene encodes CDR1 MGHDK and CDR2 SYGVNS. The CDR3 sequence is CASSEPGQGNQPQHF. The CDR3 DNA is TGTGCCAGCAGTGAACCGGGACAGGGGAACCAGCCCCAGCATTTT.

The chain has TRBV19 and TRBJ2-5, with D possibly TRBD1 on 6 matching bases. V lost 6 bases, J lost 5 bases, and 19 bases lay in between. Germline CDR1 is LNHDA and CDR2 is SQIVND (reference sequence). This CDR3 contains 15 residues. Here the CDR3 reads CASRPMGARVETQYF. The CDR3, as DNA: TGTGCCAGTAGGCCAATGGGGGCGCGGGTCGAGACCCAGTACTTC.